This T cell receptor (beta chain) comes out of a study of control samples from healthy donors and cancer patients. Sequencing was performed with immunoSEQ multiplex PCR; in TCRdb, only in-frame clones are kept and a portion is missing. The sample holds approximately 180,000 clones; 90% to 95% are singletons and the top ten take about 1.5%. This CDR3 contains 15 residues. The germline V gene has CDR1 KGHDR and CDR2 SFDVKD. Germline trimming cut 4 bases from V and 1 base from J; bases unmatched to any gene: 5. The sequenced sample consisted of blood. The receptor's source is a woman aged 18-35 years in good health. The V call is TRBV24-1, the J call TRBJ1-1, with 7 nucleotides matching TRBD1. The CDR3 protein is CATSDSGQTNTEAFF. The CDR3 nucleotides read TGTGCCACCAGTGACTCGGGACAGACGAACACTGAAGCTTTCTTT.